The 26 T cell receptor beta chains in this list originate from one sample, sequenced in a study of siplizumab effects on memory and regulatory T cells. Cocultured for about 6 days at 37°C were the mixed lymphocyte reaction cells. No antigen is known for these receptors. Assay: immunoSEQ multiplex PCR; the TCRdb copy retains only in-frame clones and omits some. The table has some 15,000 clones, around 49% seen once. Sequencing input: CFSE-low (dividing) CD4+ T cells sorted from an allogeneic mixed lymphocyte reaction. The receptors here all came from a human donor in good health; the cells came from an allogeneic mixed lymphocyte reaction.

This CDR3 is CASSQDRDRGLGDTQYF. The CDR3, as DNA: TGCGCCAGCAGCCAAGATCGCGACAGGGGGTTAGGAGATACGCAGTATTTT. J is TRBJ2-3 and V is TRBV4-3; 9 bases are a match to TRBD1. The CDR3 consists of 17 residues. The germline V gene has CDR1 LGHNA and CDR2 YSLEER. V was clipped by 0 bases and J by 5 bases; unmatched bases: 9.

V and J are TRBV7-9 and TRBJ2-3; 8 bases are shared with TRBD2. Germline-derived CDR1 and CDR2 are SEHNR and FQNEAQ (reference sequence). This CDR3 has 15 amino acids. With V trimmed by 4 bases and J by 4 bases, 7 bases remained unmatched. The CDR3 DNA reads TGTGCCAGCAGCTCGACGGACGGGAGGGCAGATACGCAGTATTTT. Its translation is CASSSTDGRADTQYF.

In its sample, this clone was seen a few times. V is TRBV7-9 and J is TRBJ1-2, with D possibly TRBD1 on 6 matching bases. The V gene lost 1 base and the J gene lost 8 bases, with 20 bases spanning the gap. The CDR3 contains 16 residues. Germline CDR1 and CDR2: SEHNR and FQNEAQ (reference sequence). CDR3: CASSLEQGTRAGGYTF. The CDR3 DNA is TGTGCCAGCAGCTTAGAACAGGGCACGCGGGCTGGGGGCTACACCTTC.

This chain connects TRBV5-6 to TRBJ2-5; the D is unclear. The J call may not be correct, given that the DNA end is closer to TRBJ2-7. CDR1 and CDR2 (germline): SGHDT, YYEEEE. The CDR3 is 13 amino acids. CDR3 nucleotides: TGTGCCAGCAGCCATGACAACGCCTACGAGCAGTACTTC. This gives the protein CASSHDNAYEQYF.

This chain uses TRBV10-1 with TRBJ1-2; D is uncertain. This CDR3 has 13 residues. Germline V gene sequence: CDR1 WNHNN, CDR2 SYGVQD (reference sequence). V was trimmed by 2 bases and J by 8 bases, leaving 12 bases between them. In DNA form, the CDR3 reads TGCGCCAGCAGTGAGATGTCGAATGCGGGCTACACCTTC. Residues: CASSEMSNAGYTF.

A note on this clone: This sample includes further DNA sequences coding for the same CDR3. This chain connects TRBV6-5 to TRBJ1-1; 7 bases align to TRBD1. This CDR3 contains 14 residues. Losses at the gene ends were 2 bases for V and 0 bases for J; bases not matched to a gene: 0. Germline V gene data show CDR1 as MNHEY and CDR2 as SVGAGI. CDR3 bases: TGTGCCAGCAGTTACGGGACAGTGAACACTGAAGCTTTCTTT. Protein product: CASSYGTVNTEAFF.

The chain carries TRBV7-9 and TRBJ2-5; D possibly corresponds to TRBD1 (6 bases). The J call may be faulty, since TRBJ2-7 better matches the DNA end. Germline CDR1 is SEHNR and CDR2 is FQNEAQ (reference sequence). This CDR3 has 15 residues. CDR3 nucleotides: TGTGCCAGCAGCTTAGTGCAGGGGCGGACGACCGAGCAGTACTTC. The encoded protein is CASSLVQGRTTEQYF.

This sequence joins TRBV18 and TRBJ2-2; the D is unclear. Germline V gives CDR1 KGHSH, CDR2 LQKENI. Trimming left V 3 bases short and J 1 base short, with 3 bases between. CDR3 length equals 13 residues. The CDR3 DNA reads TGTGCCAGCTCACCGCGGAACACCGGGGAGCTGTTTTTT. As protein: CASSPRNTGELFF.

The chain uses TRBV14 and TRBJ2-7; TRBD1 aligns across 8 bases. The CDR3 runs 15 residues. The V and J ends lost 2 bases and 3 bases, in that order; junction bases with no gene match: 6. CDR1 is SGHDN and CDR2 is FVKESK in the germline V gene. CDR3 in DNA: TGTGCCAGCAGCCAACCGGGGACAGGACACTACGAGCAGTACTTC. Translation: CASSQPGTGHYEQYF. Combining the CDR3 with reference TRBV14 and TRBJ2-7 gives the whole variable domain EAGVTQFPSHSVIEKGQTVTLRCDPISGHDNLYWYRRVMGKEIKFLLHFVKESKQDESGMPNNRFLAERTGGTYSTLKVQPAELEDSGVYFCASSQPGTGHYEQYFGPGTRLTVT.

This chain links TRBV2 with TRBJ1-2; D uncertain. This CDR3 region has 14 residues. V was trimmed by 7 bases and J by 4 bases, leaving 16 bases between them. CDR1 is SNHLY, CDR2 FYNNEI, per germline. The CDR3 is CASTTDRVGYGYTF. Written as DNA, the CDR3 is TGTGCCAGCACTACAGATCGGGTTGGCTATGGCTACACCTTC.

This clone was counted between two and nine times. This chain connects TRBV20-1 to TRBJ2-3; no firm D call. The CDR3 covers 11 residues. V lost 3 bases and J lost 4, with 5 bases in between. Germline values: CDR1 DFQATT, CDR2 SNEGSKA (reference sequence). The CDR3 here is CSASFADTQYF. DNA of the CDR3: TGCAGTGCTAGTTTCGCAGATACGCAGTATTTT.

The chain joins TRBV19 to TRBJ1-5; D is unresolved. The CDR3 loop spans 15 amino acids. V shed 7 bases and J shed 0 bases, with 13 bases lying between them. The germline V gene has CDR1 LNHDA and CDR2 SQIVND (reference sequence). CDR3 region: CASTPYGYSNQPQHF. The CDR3 nucleotides read TGTGCCAGTACCCCCTACGGCTATAGCAATCAGCCCCAGCATTTT. Full variable domain (rest looked up from reference TRBV19 and TRBJ1-5): DGGITQSPKYLFRKEGQNVTLSCEQNLNHDAMYWYRQDPGQGLRLIYYSQIVNDFQKGDIAEGYSVSREKKESFPLTVTSAQKNPTAFYLCASTPYGYSNQPQHFGDGTRLSIL.

The rearrangement uses TRBV4-1 and TRBJ1-4; perhaps TRBD1 as D (6 bases). The germline CDR1 and CDR2 sequences are MGHRA and YSYEKL. CDR3 size: 16 residues. Trimming took off 0 bases at V and 5 bases at J, with 13 bases between the two ends. Written as DNA, the CDR3 is TGCGCCAGCAGCCAAGAATTGGGCAGGGGAAATGAAAAACTGTTTTTT. It yields the protein CASSQELGRGNEKLFF.

This clone is classed as medium-sized. V is TRBV6-5 and J is TRBJ1-2; D ambiguous. This CDR3 region has 14 residues. Trimming removed 2 bases at V and 4 bases at J, with 11 bases between. In germline, CDR1 is MNHEY, CDR2 SVGAGI. The CDR3 DNA is TGTGCCAGCAGTTACGCACGGCAGTTCTATGGCTACACCTTC. Protein: CASSYARQFYGYTF.

The rearrangement joins TRBV18 to TRBJ1-1, with D possibly matching TRBD1 (5 bases). This CDR3 spans 13 amino acids. The germline V gene encodes CDR1 KGHSH and CDR2 LQKENI. Trimming cost V 4 bases and J 7 bases, with 13 bases left between them. Here the CDR3 DNA reads TGTGCCAGCTCACGGAGGGACGGTTATGAAGCTTTCTTT. Encoded protein: CASSRRDGYEAFF. Using reference TRBV18 and TRBJ1-1 for the parts outside the CDR3, the full variable domain is NAGVMQNPRHLVRRRGQEARLRCSPMKGHSHVYWYRQLPEEGLKFMVYLQKENIIDESGMPKERFSAEFPKEGPSILRIQQVVRGDSAAYFCASSRRDGYEAFFGQGTRLTVV.

The J gene is TRBJ2-5, the V gene TRBV7-3; TRBD1 agrees at 7 bases. There are 14 residues in the CDR3. The ends lost 2 bases at V and 4 bases at J; junction bases unmatched: 4. In germline, CDR1 is SGHTA, CDR2 FQGTGA. The CDR3 DNA reads TGTGCCAGCAGCTTACAAGGGGGCTCAGAGACCCAGTACTTC. Its translation: CASSLQGGSETQYF.

The V call is TRBV12-2, the J call TRBJ2-2; TRBD2 reflects the table's D call only, with no check against the DNA. TRBV12-2 is deemed a pseudogene. This CDR3 has 16 residues. The CDR3 DNA reads TGTGCAAGTCGCCCTCCTAGCGGGAGATTACACCGGGGAGCTGTTTTT. Its translation: CASRPPSGRLHRGAVF.

V and J are TRBV19 and TRBJ1-5; 7 bases are shared with TRBD1. The CDR3 covers 16 residues. Trimming at V came to 5 bases and at J to 2 bases, leaving 9 bases not matched to a gene. Germline CDR1 reads LNHDA; CDR2 reads SQIVND (reference sequence). The CDR3, as DNA: TGTGCCAGTAGTCTAAGAAACAGGGGTGGCAATCAGCCCCAGCATTTT. Protein sequence: CASSLRNRGGNQPQHF.

The table lists this clone with a few counts. The chain recombines TRBV19 with TRBJ2-2, with 14 bases fitting TRBD2. The CDR3 loop spans 19 amino acids. J gave up 4 bases and V 4 bases, and 11 bases lay outside the gene matches. Germline lookup yields CDR1 LNHDA and CDR2 SQIVND (reference sequence). CDR3 protein: CASSSTGLAGVRTTGELFF. The CDR3 DNA reads as TGTGCCAGTAGTAGTACGGGACTAGCGGGAGTCCGTACCACCGGGGAGCTGTTTTTT.

The chain uses TRBV5-1 and TRBJ2-7, with 9 bases aligning to TRBD1. The germline CDR1 and CDR2 sequences are SGHRS and YFSETQ. Losses at the gene ends were 7 bases for V and 7 bases for J; bases not matched to a gene: 12. This CDR3 contains 14 residues. CDR3 DNA sequence: TGCGCCAGCCACGGAGGAACAGGGGGCTCAGAGCAGTACTTC. Translated, it gives CASHGGTGGSEQYF.

The gene calls are TRBV6-5 and TRBJ2-1; 7 bases align to TRBD1. V shed 4 bases, J shed 6 bases, and the junction held 9 bases outside the gene matches. The CDR3 has 15 residues. The germline gives CDR1 MNHEY, CDR2 SVGAGI. CDR3 sequence: CASSWGQTGSNEQFF. The CDR3 DNA reads TGTGCCAGCAGTTGGGGTCAGACAGGGAGCAATGAGCAGTTCTTC.

Within the sample, this clone is medium-sized. Here the CDR3 DNA reads TGTGCCTGGAGTCCGACAGGGCTCGAGCAGTACTTC. Protein product: CAWSPTGLEQYF. The chain uses TRBV30 and TRBJ2-7; 7 bases line up with TRBD1. The germline V gene encodes CDR1 GTSNPN and CDR2 SVGIG (reference sequence). V was clipped by 2 bases and J by 6 bases; unmatched bases: 4. The CDR3 sequence is 12 residues long.

J is TRBJ2-5 and V is TRBV5-1; TRBD2 agrees at 7 bases. The CDR3 contains 13 residues. The germline V gene has CDR1 SGHRS and CDR2 YFSETQ. V lost 2 bases to trimming and J lost 3 bases; unmatched junction nucleotides: 1. The CDR3 reads CASSFAGEETQYF. In nucleotides, the CDR3 is TGCGCCAGCAGCTTTGCGGGGGAAGAGACCCAGTACTTC.

The sample holds one count of this clone. This chain uses TRBV2 with TRBJ2-2, with D hard to call. Looked up from germline, CDR1 is SNHLY and CDR2 is FYNNEI. This CDR3 has 15 amino acids. Trimming took 1 base from V and 0 from J, leaving 6 bases between them. CDR3 bases: TGTGCCAGCAGTGAAGTTGTCACGAACACCGGGGAGCTGTTTTTT. Its protein is CASSEVVTNTGELFF.

This rearrangement joins TRBV5-1 to TRBJ2-5; the D is unclear. The tail of the sequence fits TRBJ2-7 better, so the J call may be wrong. The CDR3 length is 13 residues. From germline, CDR1 is SGHRS and CDR2 YFSETQ. The CDR3 DNA reads TGCGCCAGCAGCTTGTTGTCGGGCTACGAGCAGTACTTC. This encodes CASSLLSGYEQYF.

V gene TRBV2 combines with J gene TRBJ1-2; the D gene is possibly TRBD1 (6 bases). V lost 9 bases and J 2 bases, leaving 10 bases between the germline ends. CDR3 length equals 12 residues. Germline values: CDR1 SNHLY, CDR2 FYNNEI. The CDR3 spells CASRDINYGYTF. The CDR3 DNA follows: TGTGCCAGTCGGGACATAAACTATGGCTACACCTTC.